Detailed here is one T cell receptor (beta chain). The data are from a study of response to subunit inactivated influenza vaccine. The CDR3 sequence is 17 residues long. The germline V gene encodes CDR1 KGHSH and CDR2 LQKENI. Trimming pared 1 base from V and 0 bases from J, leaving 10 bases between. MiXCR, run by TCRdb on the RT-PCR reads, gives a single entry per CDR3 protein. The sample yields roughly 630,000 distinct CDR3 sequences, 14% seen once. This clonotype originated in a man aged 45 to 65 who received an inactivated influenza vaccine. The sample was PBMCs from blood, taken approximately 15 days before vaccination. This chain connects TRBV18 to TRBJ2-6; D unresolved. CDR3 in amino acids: CASSPLSGNSGANVLTF. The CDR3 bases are TGTGCCAGCTCACCACTATCAGGCAACTCTGGGGCCAACGTCCTGACTTTC.